This entry lists 18 T cell receptor beta chains sequenced from one sample in a study of immune evolution from preneoplasia to lung adenocarcinoma. Only in-frame clones appear in the TCRdb table, and some are missing; sequencing was by immunoSEQ multiplex PCR. The table shows 10,000 or so clones, with about 80% occurring only once. The sequenced material came from FFPE minimally invasive lung adenocarcinoma tissue. These receptors were collected from a person aged 65 to 85 with lung adenocarcinoma. Some clones in this sample may be carry-over from other donors' samples.

V usage is TRBV11-2 and J usage is TRBJ2-7, with 12 bases lining up with TRBD2. This CDR3 has 15 amino acids. From germline, CDR1 is SGHAT and CDR2 FQNNGV. The ends lost 1 base at V and 6 bases at J; junction bases unmatched: 4. The chain's CDR3 is CASSLGLAGDTEQYF. In DNA, the CDR3 is TGTGCCAGCAGCTTAGGACTAGCGGGAGATACCGAGCAGTACTTC. Full variable domain (missing parts from reference TRBV11-2 and TRBJ2-7): EAGVAQSPRYKIIEKRQSVAFWCNPISGHATLYWYQQILGQGPKLLIQFQNNGVVDDSQLPKDRFSAERLKGVDSTLKIQPAKLEDSAVYLCASSLGLAGDTEQYFGPGTRLTVT.

The chain recombines TRBV27 with TRBJ2-5; D gene ambiguous. The germline V gene has CDR1 MNHEY and CDR2 SMNVEV (reference sequence). The CDR3 is made up of 13 amino acids. Trimming removed 6 bases from V and 5 bases from J, with 13 bases in between. CDR3 nucleotides: TGTGCCAGCAGCCAAACCTCCCGGGAGACCCAGTACTTC. Amino acids: CASSQTSRETQYF.

The rearrangement links TRBV5-1 to TRBJ2-4, with 7 bases that match TRBD2. Trimming at V came to 1 base and at J to 1 base, leaving 5 bases not matched to a gene. CDR3 length: 16 residues. Per germline, CDR1 SGHRS and CDR2 YFSETQ. The CDR3 region is CASSLSAGGAKNIQYF. For the CDR3, the DNA is TGCGCCAGCAGCTTGTCGGCCGGGGGGGCCAAAAACATTCAGTACTTC.

The chain uses TRBV19 and TRBJ1-1, with D hard to call. CDR3 length: 13 amino acids. Trimming shortened V by 2 bases and J by 5 bases, and 9 bases separated the two germline ends. Germline CDR1 reads LNHDA; CDR2 reads SQIVND (reference sequence). This CDR3 reads CASSILGDTEAFF. In DNA, the CDR3 is TGTGCCAGTAGTATACTCGGGGATACTGAAGCTTTCTTT.

The CDR3 here is CASSVADGGGGASKNIQYF. The CDR3 nucleotides are TGTGCCAGCAGCGTAGCCGATGGTGGCGGGGGGGCTTCCAAAAACATTCAGTACTTC. The genes are TRBV9 and TRBJ2-4, with TRBD2 matching 9 bases. Germline V lookup: CDR1 SGDLS, CDR2 YYNGEE. The length of the CDR3 is 19 residues. The ends lost 0 bases at V and 2 bases at J; junction bases unmatched: 12.

This rearrangement joins TRBV30 to TRBJ1-1; D is ambiguous. V dropped 8 bases and J dropped 6 bases, with 19 bases sitting between them. Germline V gene data show CDR1 as GTSNPN and CDR2 as SVGIG (reference sequence). The CDR3 sequence is 13 residues long. The CDR3 protein is CAGTRSPSPEAFF. Written as DNA, the CDR3 is TGTGCCGGAACCAGGTCCCCCTCTCCTGAAGCTTTCTTT. Full variable domain (remainder filled in from reference TRBV30 and TRBJ1-1): SQTIHQWPATLVQPVGSPLSLECTVEGTSNPNLYWYRQAAGRGLQLLFYSVGIGQISSEVPQNLSASRPQDRQFILSSKKLLLSDSGFYLCAGTRSPSPEAFFGQGTRLTVV.

V gene TRBV5-6 combines with J gene TRBJ2-2, with a possible D match to TRBD2 (5 bases). The CDR3 covers 15 residues. From germline, CDR1 is SGHDT and CDR2 YYEEEE. V lost 5 bases, J lost 1 base, and 12 bases lay in between. CDR3 bases: TGTGCCAGCAGTCTTGACTACCTGAACACCGGGGAGCTGTTTTTT. The encoded protein is CASSLDYLNTGELFF.

The gene calls are TRBV7-9 and TRBJ2-7, with 11 bases matching TRBD1. The CDR3 covers 14 residues. In germline, CDR1 is SEHNR, CDR2 FQNEAQ (reference sequence). V lost 5 bases and J lost 3; bases outside the gene matches: 3. CDR3 sequence: CASSRTGGIYEQYF. The CDR3 region has the DNA TGTGCCAGCAGCCGGACAGGGGGCATCTACGAGCAGTACTTC.

The chain joins TRBV30 to TRBJ1-4; 8 nucleotides line up with TRBD1. V gave up 3 bases and J gave up 7 bases; unmatched junction bases: 7. This CDR3 has 14 residues. The V gene's germline CDR1 is GTSNPN and CDR2 SVGIG (reference sequence). The CDR3 loop reads CAWRGTGGIEKLFF. CDR3 nucleotide sequence: TGTGCCTGGAGAGGGACAGGAGGAATTGAAAAACTGTTTTTT.

This chain links TRBV9 with TRBJ2-5, with 13 bases lining up with TRBD2. CDR1 SGDLS and CDR2 YYNGEE come from the germline V gene. J gave up 5 bases and V 0 bases, and 4 bases lay outside the gene matches. The CDR3 has 16 residues. CDR3 sequence (DNA): TGTGCCAGCAGCGTAGGGACTAGCGGGGGACGGGAGACCCAGTACTTC. Protein sequence: CASSVGTSGGRETQYF.

V is TRBV28 and J is TRBJ1-2, with 9 bases that match TRBD1. Trimming cost V 5 bases and J 8 bases; bases outside gene matches: 9. The CDR3 covers 14 residues. Germline CDR1 reads MDHEN; CDR2 reads SYDVKM. The CDR3 spells CASSPPTGGRGYTF. The CDR3 DNA reads TGTGCCAGCAGTCCCCCGACAGGGGGAAGAGGCTACACCTTC.

About this clone itself: At the DNA level, this CDR3 is encoded by other sequences in the same sample as well. The CDR3 bases are TGTGCCAGCAGTTACTCGGGGACAGGGGGCTACAATGAGCAGTTCTTC. It translates to CASSYSGTGGYNEQFF. This rearrangement joins TRBV6-6 to TRBJ2-1; 11 bases map to TRBD1. The CDR3 loop spans 16 amino acids. CDR1 is MNHNY and CDR2 is SVGAGI in the germline V gene (reference sequence). After removal of 0 bases from V and 3 bases from J, the junction contained 1 base not matched to a gene.

The chain recombines TRBV7-3 with TRBJ1-4; possible D gene TRBD1, 6 bases. The CDR3 runs to 13 residues. Germline CDR1 reads SGHTA; CDR2 reads FQGTGA. Trimming removed 5 bases from V and 8 bases from J, with 12 bases in between. CDR3 nucleotides: TGTGCCAGCAGCACAGGGCCACCAGAAAAACTGTTTTTT. Translation gives CASSTGPPEKLFF.

The rearrangement joins TRBV19 to TRBJ1-1; perhaps TRBD1 as D (6 bases). The V and J ends lost 8 bases and 3 bases respectively, with 19 bases between them. Germline V gives CDR1 LNHDA, CDR2 SQIVND (reference sequence). The CDR3 is 15 amino acids. The CDR3 DNA follows: TGTGCCAGTCGGACTTTACAGGGTGCGGACACTGAAGCTTTCTTT. Translation: CASRTLQGADTEAFF.

The chain couples TRBV28 to TRBJ1-6, with D hard to call. Germline CDR1 reads MDHEN; CDR2 reads SYDVKM. The CDR3 loop spans 15 amino acids. V shed 3 bases and J shed 9 bases, with 15 bases lying between them. CDR3 DNA sequence: TGTGCCAGCAGTTTGTCCCCGGTCATACTTTCACCCCTCCACTTT. Translating it yields CASSLSPVILSPLHF.

The V gene is TRBV21-1, the J gene TRBJ1-2. TRBV21-1 is tagged as a pseudogene. The CDR3 length is 17 residues. The CDR3 region has the DNA TGTGCCAGCAGCACAACCGAAAGAACGGGTTCTCACTATGGCTACACCTTC. This encodes CASSTTERTGSHYGYTF.

The V gene is TRBV9, the J gene TRBJ2-1; 9 nucleotides agree with TRBD1. V trimming: 3 bases; J trimming: 5 bases; junction bases outside the gene matches: 12. This CDR3 contains 17 residues. The germline gives CDR1 SGDLS, CDR2 YYNGEE. In nucleotides, the CDR3 is TGTGCCAGCAGCGCCAATACCGGGACAGGGATCAACAATGAGCAGTTCTTC. It encodes CASSANTGTGINNEQFF.

The chain is built from TRBV27 and TRBJ1-2; no reliable D call. The CDR3 is made up of 13 amino acids. V lost 5 bases to trimming and J lost 4 bases, with 11 bases between them. CDR1 is MNHEY, CDR2 SMNVEV, per germline (reference sequence). CDR3: CASSEDGTYGYTF. The DNA of the CDR3 is TGTGCCAGCAGTGAAGACGGCACCTATGGCTACACCTTC.